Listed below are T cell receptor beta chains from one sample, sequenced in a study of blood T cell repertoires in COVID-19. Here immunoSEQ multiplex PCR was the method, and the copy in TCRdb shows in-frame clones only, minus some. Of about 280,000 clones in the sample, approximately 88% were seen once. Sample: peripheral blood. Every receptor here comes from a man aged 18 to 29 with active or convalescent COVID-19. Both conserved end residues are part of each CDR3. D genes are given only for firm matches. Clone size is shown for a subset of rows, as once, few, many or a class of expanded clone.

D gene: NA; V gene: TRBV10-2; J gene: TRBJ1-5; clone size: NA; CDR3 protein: CASSVRQTNQPQHF; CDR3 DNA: TGCGCCAGCAGTGTTCGACAGACCAATCAGCCCCAGCATTTT
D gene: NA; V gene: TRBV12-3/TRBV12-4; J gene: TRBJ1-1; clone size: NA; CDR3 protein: CASSLGGGSVAFF; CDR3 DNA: TGTGCCAGCAGTTTAGGGGGAGGGTCCGTGGCTTTCTTT
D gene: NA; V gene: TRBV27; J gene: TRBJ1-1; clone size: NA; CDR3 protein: CASSLSRNAGNTEAFF; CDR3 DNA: TGTGCCAGCAGTTTGAGTCGGAACGCAGGGAACACTGAAGCTTTCTTT
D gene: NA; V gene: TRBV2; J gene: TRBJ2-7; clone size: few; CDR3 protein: CASSAGSAGISYEQYF; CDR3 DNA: TGTGCCAGCAGTGCAGGCTCGGCGGGGATCTCCTACGAGCAGTACTTC
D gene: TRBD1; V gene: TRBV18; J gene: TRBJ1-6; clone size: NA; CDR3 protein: CASSPTGTGGSPLHF; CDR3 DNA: TGTGCCAGCTCACCAACCGGGACAGGGGGCTCACCCCTCCACTTT
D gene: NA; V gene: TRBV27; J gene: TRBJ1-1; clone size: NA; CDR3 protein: CASSGSLYTEAFF; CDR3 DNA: TGTGCCAGCAGTGGTTCCCTATACACTGAAGCTTTCTTT
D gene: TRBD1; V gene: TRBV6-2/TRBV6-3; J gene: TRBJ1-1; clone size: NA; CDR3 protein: CASSSLSRQGALLEAFF; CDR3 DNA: TGTGCCAGCAGTTCGCTTAGTCGACAGGGGGCCCTATTAGAAGCTTTCTTT
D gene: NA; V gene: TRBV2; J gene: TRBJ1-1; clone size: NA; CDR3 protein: CASSPIPGAFF; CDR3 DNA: TGTGCCAGCAGTCCTATTCCGGGAGCTTTCTTT
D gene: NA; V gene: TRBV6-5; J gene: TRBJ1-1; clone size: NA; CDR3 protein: CASRDSRNTEAFF; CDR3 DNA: TGTGCCAGCAGGGACAGTCGGAACACTGAAGCTTTCTTT
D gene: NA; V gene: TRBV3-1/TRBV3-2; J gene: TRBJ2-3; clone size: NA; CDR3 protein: CASSLGSPDTQYF; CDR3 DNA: TGTGCCAGCAGCCTGGGGAGTCCAGATACGCAGTATTTT
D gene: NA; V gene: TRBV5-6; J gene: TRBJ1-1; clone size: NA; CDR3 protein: CASSSRKTGSTEAFF; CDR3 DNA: TGTGCCAGCAGCTCGCGTAAAACAGGGTCCACTGAAGCTTTCTTT
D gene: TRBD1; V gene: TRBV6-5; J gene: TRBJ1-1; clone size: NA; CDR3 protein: CASSRDRGTEAFF; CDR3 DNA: TGTGCCAGCAGTAGAGACAGGGGGACTGAAGCTTTCTTT
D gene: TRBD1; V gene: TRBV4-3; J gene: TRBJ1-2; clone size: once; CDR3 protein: CASSPDLPPTGLYGYTF; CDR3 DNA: TGCGCCAGCAGCCCCGACTTACCTCCGACAGGGCTCTATGGCTACACCTTC
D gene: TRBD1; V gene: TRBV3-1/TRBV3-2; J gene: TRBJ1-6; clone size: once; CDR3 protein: CASSQPGTVKNSPLHF; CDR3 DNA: TGTGCCAGCAGCCAACCCGGGACAGTTAAGAATTCACCCCTCCACTTT
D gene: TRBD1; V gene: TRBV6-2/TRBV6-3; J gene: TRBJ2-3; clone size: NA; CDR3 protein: CASSWGDRQNF; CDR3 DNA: TGTGCCAGCAGTTGGGGGGACAGGCAGAATTTT
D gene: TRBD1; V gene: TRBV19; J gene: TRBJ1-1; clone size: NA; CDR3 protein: CASSMRGREAFF; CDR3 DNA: TGTGCCAGTAGTATGAGGGGGCGTGAAGCTTTCTTT
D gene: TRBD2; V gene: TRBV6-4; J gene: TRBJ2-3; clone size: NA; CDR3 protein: CASSDSTSGVDTQYF; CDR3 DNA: TGTGCCAGCAGTGACTCCACTAGCGGGGTAGATACGCAGTATTTT
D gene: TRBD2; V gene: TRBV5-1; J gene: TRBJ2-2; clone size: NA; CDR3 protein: CASSFPGGNTGELFF; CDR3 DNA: TGCGCCAGCAGCTTTCCGGGGGGGAACACCGGGGAGCTGTTTTTT
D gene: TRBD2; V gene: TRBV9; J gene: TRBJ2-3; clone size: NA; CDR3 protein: CASSISGVSTDTQYF; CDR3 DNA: TGTGCCAGCAGCATTAGCGGGGTCAGCACAGATACGCAGTATTTT
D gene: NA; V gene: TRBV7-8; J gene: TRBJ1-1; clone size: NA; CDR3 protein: CASSYPTPRTPNTEAFF; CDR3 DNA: TGTGCCAGCAGTTATCCGACGCCCCGGACACCGAACACTGAAGCTTTCTTT
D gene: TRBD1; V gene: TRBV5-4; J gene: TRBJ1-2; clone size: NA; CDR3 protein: CASSYGQGTYGYTF; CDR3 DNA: TGTGCCAGCAGTTACGGACAGGGAACGTATGGCTACACCTTC
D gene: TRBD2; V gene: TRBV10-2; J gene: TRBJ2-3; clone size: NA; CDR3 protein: CASQGTSGGARGDTQYF; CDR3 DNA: TGCGCCAGCCAGGGTACTAGCGGGGGGGCAAGAGGAGATACGCAGTATTTT
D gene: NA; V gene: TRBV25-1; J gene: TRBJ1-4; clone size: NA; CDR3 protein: CASSAGQIATNEKLFF; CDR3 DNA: TGTGCCAGCAGTGCTGGGCAGATAGCAACTAATGAAAAACTGTTTTTT
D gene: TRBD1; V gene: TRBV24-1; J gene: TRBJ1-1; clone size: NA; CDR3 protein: CATSDVPVDREEHTEAFF; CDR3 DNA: TGTGCCACCAGTGATGTACCCGTGGACAGGGAGGAACACACTGAAGCTTTCTTT
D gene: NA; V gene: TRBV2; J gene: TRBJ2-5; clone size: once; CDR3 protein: CASSEAGGSETQYF; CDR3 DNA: TGTGCCAGCAGTGAAGCGGGCGGGTCAGAGACCCAGTACTTC
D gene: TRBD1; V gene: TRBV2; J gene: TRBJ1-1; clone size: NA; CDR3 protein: CASSGGQGAFWLAFF; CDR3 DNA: TGTGCCAGCAGTGGGGGACAGGGGGCTTTTTGGTTAGCTTTCTTT
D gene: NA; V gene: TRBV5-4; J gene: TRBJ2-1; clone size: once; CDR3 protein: CASSLQGAIGLREQFF; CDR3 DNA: TGTGCCAGCAGCTTACAAGGGGCGATCGGTCTCCGTGAGCAGTTCTTC
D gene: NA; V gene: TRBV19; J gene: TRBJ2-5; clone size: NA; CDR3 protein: CASSIAGSGTQYF; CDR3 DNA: TGTGCCAGTAGTATAGCGGGGTCGGGGACCCAGTACTTC
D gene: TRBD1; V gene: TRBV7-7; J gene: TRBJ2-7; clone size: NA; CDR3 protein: CASSPGTGPSYEQYF; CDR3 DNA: TGTGCCAGCAGCCCCGGGACAGGGCCGTCCTACGAGCAGTACTTC
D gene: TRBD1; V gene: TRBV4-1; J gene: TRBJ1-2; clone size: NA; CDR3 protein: CASSQDPGQMYGYTF; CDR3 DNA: TGCGCCAGCAGCCAAGATCCGGGACAGATGTATGGCTACACCTTC
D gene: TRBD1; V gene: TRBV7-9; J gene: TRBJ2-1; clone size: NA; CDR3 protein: CASSLGQGVGEQFF; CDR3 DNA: TGTGCCAGCAGCCTGGGACAGGGGGTGGGTGAGCAGTTCTTC
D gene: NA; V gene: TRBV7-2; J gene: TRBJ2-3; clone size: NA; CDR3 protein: CASSLPGGSTDTQYF; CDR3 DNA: TGTGCCAGCAGCTTACCGGGGGGCAGCACAGATACGCAGTATTTT
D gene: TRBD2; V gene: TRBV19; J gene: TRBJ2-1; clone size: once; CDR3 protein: CASSLAGTPYNEQFF; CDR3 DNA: TGTGCCAGTAGTCTAGCGGGGACACCCTACAATGAGCAGTTCTTC
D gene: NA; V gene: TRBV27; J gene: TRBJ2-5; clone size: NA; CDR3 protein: CASSSRPPPGGETQYF; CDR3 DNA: TGTGCCAGCAGTTCCCGCCCACCGCCAGGAGGGGAGACCCAGTACTTC
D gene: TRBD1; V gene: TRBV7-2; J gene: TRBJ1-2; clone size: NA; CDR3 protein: CASSLVSGGNGNYGYTF; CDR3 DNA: TGTGCCAGCAGCTTAGTTTCAGGGGGCAACGGAAACTATGGCTACACCTTC
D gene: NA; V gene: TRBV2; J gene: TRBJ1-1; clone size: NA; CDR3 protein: CASSEEGQTEAFF; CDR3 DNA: TGTGCCAGCAGTGAAGAAGGACAGACTGAAGCTTTCTTT
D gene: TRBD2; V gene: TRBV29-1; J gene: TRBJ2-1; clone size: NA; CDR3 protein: CSAPGLAGVGYNEQFF; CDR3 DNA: TGCAGCGCACCGGGACTAGCGGGGGTAGGGTACAATGAGCAGTTCTTC
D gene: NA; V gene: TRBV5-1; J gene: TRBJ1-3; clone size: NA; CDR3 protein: CASKGQSSGNTIYF; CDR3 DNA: TGCGCCAGCAAAGGACAGAGCTCTGGAAACACCATATATTTT
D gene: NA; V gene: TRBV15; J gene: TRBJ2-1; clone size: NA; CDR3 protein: CATSREKGFSYNEQFF; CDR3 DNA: TGTGCCACCAGCAGAGAAAAGGGGTTCTCCTACAATGAGCAGTTCTTC
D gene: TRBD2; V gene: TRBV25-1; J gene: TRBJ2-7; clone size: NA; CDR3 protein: CASSASGTSDYEQYF; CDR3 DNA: TGTGCCAGCAGTGCCTCCGGGACTAGCGACTACGAGCAGTACTTC
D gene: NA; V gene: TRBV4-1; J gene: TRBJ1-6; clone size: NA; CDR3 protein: CASSQEGGISPLHF; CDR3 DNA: TGCGCCAGCAGCCAAGAAGGGGGAATTTCACCCCTCCACTTT